Sequencing of this T cell receptor (beta chain) was carried out in a study of T cells in Graves' hyperthyroidism and ophthalmopathy. This clonotype has ten or more counts. The CDR3 contains 15 residues. The germline CDR1 and CDR2 sequences are SGHRS and YFSETQ. Trimming shortened V by 2 bases and J by 0 bases, and 10 bases separated the two germline ends. TCR beta CDR3 regions were amplified from RNA. When the TCR CDR3 underwent first-round RT-PCR, the HTBI primer set was used. TCRdb processed the multiplex PCR reads anew with MiXCR; each CDR3 protein has one entry. This sample has about 600,000 distinct CDR3 sequences, with about 14% found just once.

The sample was blood. The V call is TRBV5-1, the J call TRBJ2-3; TRBD2 might be the D (6 bases). This sequence was found in a woman between 18 and 29 years old with Graves' ophthalmopathy. In DNA, the CDR3 is TGCGCCAGCAGCTTTGCGGGATCTAGCACAGATACGCAGTATTTT. This translates into CASSFAGSSTDTQYF.